This T cell receptor beta chain appears in the sequencing data of a study of blood T cell repertoires in COVID-19. Study background: Samples taken during acute and convalescent COVID-19 were collected in the United States, Italy and Spain. Sources were T cells, B-cell-depleted T cells, or PBMCs; the material itself was cDNA or gDNA.

Germline V CDR1 and CDR2: SGHVS, FNYEAQ. Losses at the gene ends were 1 base for V and 5 bases for J; bases not matched to a gene: 5. The length of the CDR3 is 15 residues. Original methodology: By means of reference gene primer amplification, nucleated cell counts were estimated. Sequenced by immunoSEQ multiplex PCR; TCRdb stores in-frame clones only, minus some. V and J calls and clone size are those listed in that table; D and trimming were worked out from the DNA. This sample carries 100,000 to 150,000 clones, roughly four fifths of them seen once, and the ten largest clones take 12%. This receptor was taken from a woman aged 55 to 70 with acute or convalescent COVID-19. Sequencing used peripheral blood. This chain connects TRBV7-6 to TRBJ2-7; 10 bases fit TRBD1. The CDR3 reads CASSLVGGTGDEQYF. CDR3 sequence (DNA): TGTGCCAGCAGCTTAGTTGGGGGGACAGGGGACGAGCAGTACTTC.